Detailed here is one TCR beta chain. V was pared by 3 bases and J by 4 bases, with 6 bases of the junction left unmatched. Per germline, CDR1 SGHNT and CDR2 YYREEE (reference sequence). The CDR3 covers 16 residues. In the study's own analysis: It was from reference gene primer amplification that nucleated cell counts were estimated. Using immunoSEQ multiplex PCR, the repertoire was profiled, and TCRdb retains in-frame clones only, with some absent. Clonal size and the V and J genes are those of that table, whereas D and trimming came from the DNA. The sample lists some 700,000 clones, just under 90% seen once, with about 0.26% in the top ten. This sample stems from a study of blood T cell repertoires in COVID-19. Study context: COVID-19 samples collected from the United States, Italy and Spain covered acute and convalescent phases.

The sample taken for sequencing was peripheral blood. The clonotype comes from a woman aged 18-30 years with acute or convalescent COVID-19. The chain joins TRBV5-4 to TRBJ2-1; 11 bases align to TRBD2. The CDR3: CASSSRLAGPYNEQFF. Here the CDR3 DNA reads TGTGCCAGCAGCTCCCGACTAGCGGGGCCTTACAATGAGCAGTTCTTC.